The next 16 T cell receptor beta chains were all read from a single sample in a study of cytomegalovirus exposure and HLA in healthy donors. PCR employed 60 Vbeta and 13 Jbeta primers. Method: immunoSEQ multiplex PCR; TCRdb's copy keeps in-frame clones and lacks some. This table has approximately 290,000 clones, 75% to 90% appearing once. Sequenced: PBMCs. Receptor source: a girl aged 2 to 10 in good health and CMV-seronegative.

The gene calls are TRBV5-1 and TRBJ1-4; D might be TRBD1 (6 bases). The germline V and J ends were trimmed by 3 bases and 0 bases, with 12 bases remaining between them. The CDR3 sequence is 16 residues long. Per the germline V gene, CDR1 is SGHRS and CDR2 is YFSETQ. CDR3 DNA sequence: TGCGCCAGCAGCTGGAGGGGGGGTGCAACTAATGAAAAACTGTTTTTT. It yields the protein CASSWRGGATNEKLFF.

This clone turned up a few times. The chain has TRBV11-2 and TRBJ2-1; D remains unclear. The CDR3 covers 17 residues. Trimming removed 0 bases at V and 7 bases at J, with 19 bases between. Germline-derived CDR1 and CDR2 are SGHAT and FQNNGV. The DNA for the CDR3 is TGTGCCAGCAGCTTAGATTTGGTCCCGGGTCGTTGGAATGAGCAGTTCTTC. This encodes CASSLDLVPGRWNEQFF.

The chain is built from TRBV27 and TRBJ2-7; TRBD2 is a possible D gene (5 bases). This CDR3 is 12 amino acids long. The V end was cut by 7 bases, the J end by 7 bases, with 14 bases between. Germline loops: CDR1 MNHEY, CDR2 SMNVEV (reference sequence). The CDR3 reads CASTSGRREQYF. The CDR3 nucleotides are TGTGCCAGCACATCAGGTCGGAGGGAGCAGTACTTC.

This chain links TRBV14 with TRBJ2-7; TRBD1 matches at 9 bases. Trimming took 4 bases from V and 4 from J; bases not matched to a gene: 5. There are 14 residues in the CDR3. CDR1 is SGHDN and CDR2 is FVKESK in the germline V gene. The CDR3 bases are TGTGCCAGCAGCCCGGGACAGGGCCCTTACGAGCAGTACTTC. Its protein is CASSPGQGPYEQYF.

The chain joins TRBV5-1 to TRBJ1-2, with D uncertain. The germline V gene encodes CDR1 SGHRS and CDR2 YFSETQ. The CDR3 loop spans 12 amino acids. V lost 4 bases, J lost 5 bases, and 9 bases lay in between. The CDR3 DNA is TGCGCCAGCAGCGAGGGCCCGTATGGCTACACCTTC. The encoded protein is CASSEGPYGYTF. The entire variable domain, with the rest obtained from reference TRBV5-1 and TRBJ1-2, is as follows: KAGVTQTPRYLIKTRGQQVTLSCSPISGHRSVSWYQQTPGQGLQFLFEYFSETQRNKGNFPGRFSGRQFSNSRSEMNVSTLELGDSALYLCASSEGPYGYTFGSGTRLTVV.

The chain carries TRBV6-1 and TRBJ1-6, with 7 bases identical to TRBD1. CDR3 length equals 14 residues. The germline V gene has CDR1 MNHNS and CDR2 SASEGT. V lost 5 bases and J lost 6; bases outside the gene matches: 4. The CDR3 spells CASSRQGSNSPLHF. The DNA of the CDR3 is TGTGCCAGCAGTAGACAGGGTAGTAATTCACCCCTCCACTTT.

This chain connects TRBV5-4 to TRBJ2-1; 8 bases fit TRBD1. The CDR3 has 14 residues. CDR1 is SGHNT and CDR2 is YYREEE in the germline V gene (reference sequence). V trimming: 4 bases; J trimming: 2 bases; junction bases outside the gene matches: 2. Here the CDR3 DNA reads TGTGCCAGCAGCAGGACAGGGCCCTACAATGAGCAGTTCTTC. It codes for CASSRTGPYNEQFF.

V is TRBV9 and J is TRBJ2-2, with TRBD2 matching 7 bases. This CDR3 region has 15 residues. V lost 1 base and J lost 1; bases outside the gene matches: 1. The germline V gene has CDR1 SGDLS and CDR2 YYNGEE. CDR3 amino acids: CASSVREGNTGELFF. CDR3 coding DNA: TGTGCCAGCAGCGTAAGGGAGGGGAACACCGGGGAGCTGTTTTTT.

V and J are TRBV7-9 and TRBJ2-5; no firm D call. V dropped 0 bases and J dropped 0 bases, with 8 bases sitting between them. Germline V CDR1 and CDR2: SEHNR, FQNEAQ (reference sequence). The CDR3 covers 15 residues. CDR3 coding DNA: TGTGCCAGCAGCTTAGCGTTAACAGACCAAGAGACCCAGTACTTC. Translated, it gives CASSLALTDQETQYF.

V gene TRBV2 combines with J gene TRBJ1-1; D is ambiguous. This CDR3 comprises 12 residues. V was cut by 4 bases and J by 4 bases, with 7 bases left in between. Germline V CDR1 and CDR2: SNHLY, FYNNEI. Here the CDR3 reads CASSGSLTEAFF. The DNA of the CDR3 is TGTGCCAGCAGTGGGAGCCTCACTGAAGCTTTCTTT.

This clone has just one count. This rearrangement joins TRBV18 to TRBJ1-1; D is undetermined. The CDR3 sequence is 14 residues long. With 5 bases removed from V and 1 base from J, the gap between germline ends came to 11 bases. Germline lookup yields CDR1 KGHSH and CDR2 LQKENI. CDR3 sequence (DNA): TGTGCCAGCTCATCGTATACGGGGAACACTGAAGCTTTCTTT. This encodes CASSSYTGNTEAFF.

The gene calls are TRBV28 and TRBJ1-1; the match to TRBD1 covers 10 bases. The ends lost 6 bases at V and 4 bases at J; junction bases unmatched: 5. The CDR3 sequence is 14 residues long. Per germline, CDR1 MDHEN and CDR2 SYDVKM. The CDR3, as DNA: TGTGCCAGCAGATCCGGGACAGGGGTCACTGAAGCTTTCTTT. Translation gives CASRSGTGVTEAFF.

V gene TRBV9 combines with J gene TRBJ1-2; D is ambiguous. From germline, CDR1 is SGDLS and CDR2 YYNGEE. The CDR3 has 14 residues. V was trimmed by 0 bases and J by 0 bases, leaving 6 bases between them. In DNA form, the CDR3 reads TGTGCCAGCAGCGTAGATGGCACTAACTATGGCTACACCTTC. It is translated as CASSVDGTNYGYTF.

The V gene is TRBV9, the J gene TRBJ2-1; D might be TRBD1 (5 bases). The CDR3 spans 15 residues. Trimming left V 3 bases short and J 3 bases short, with 13 bases between. Germline V gene data show CDR1 as SGDLS and CDR2 as YYNGEE. CDR3 region: CASSASLGDYNEQFF. Written as DNA, the CDR3 is TGTGCCAGCAGCGCCAGTCTAGGGGACTACAATGAGCAGTTCTTC.

This chain links TRBV9 with TRBJ2-7; maybe TRBD2 (6 bases). The germline V gene has CDR1 SGDLS and CDR2 YYNGEE. This CDR3 has 15 amino acids. V lost 3 bases, J lost 2 bases, and 15 bases lay in between. CDR3 residues: CASSGGGTFTYEQYF. The CDR3 DNA reads TGTGCCAGCAGCGGTGGCGGGACTTTTACCTACGAGCAGTACTTC.

The count of this clone is one. The rearrangement uses TRBV6-5 and TRBJ1-3; the match to TRBD1 covers 8 bases. The germline CDR1 and CDR2 sequences are MNHEY and SVGAGI. The V segment lost 6 bases and the J segment 7 bases; nucleotides outside the gene matches: 5. The CDR3 extends over 13 amino acids. DNA for the CDR3: TGTGCCAGCAGGAAGACAGGGGAGAACACCATATATTTT. Translating gives CASRKTGENTIYF.